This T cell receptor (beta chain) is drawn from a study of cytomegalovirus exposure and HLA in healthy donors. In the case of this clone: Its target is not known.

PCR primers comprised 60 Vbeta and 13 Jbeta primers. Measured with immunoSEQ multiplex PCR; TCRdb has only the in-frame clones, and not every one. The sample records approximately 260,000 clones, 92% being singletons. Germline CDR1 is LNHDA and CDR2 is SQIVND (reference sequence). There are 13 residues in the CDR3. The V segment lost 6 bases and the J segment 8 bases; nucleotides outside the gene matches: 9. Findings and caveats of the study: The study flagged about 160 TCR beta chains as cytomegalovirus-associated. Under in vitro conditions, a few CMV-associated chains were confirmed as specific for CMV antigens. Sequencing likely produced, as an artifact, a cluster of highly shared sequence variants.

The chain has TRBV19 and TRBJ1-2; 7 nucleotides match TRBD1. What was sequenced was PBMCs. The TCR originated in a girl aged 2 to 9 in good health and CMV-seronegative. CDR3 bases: TGTGCCAGTAGGCCTCCACAGGGGCACGGCTACACCTTC. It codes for CASRPPQGHGYTF.